A selection of T cell receptor beta chains follows, all from one sample in a study of blood T cells in healthy people across ages. MiXCR was run by TCRdb on the 5' RACE reads, yielding one entry per CDR3 protein. The sample records about a million distinct CDR3 sequences, 35% to 40% being singletons. Sequencing was carried out using blood. The receptors derive from a young man in good health. Both conserved end residues are part of each CDR3. D genes are given only for firm matches. Not all rows give a size; the values are once, few, many and, for expanded clones, a class.

j_gene,abundance,d_gene,v_gene,CDR3nt,CDR3aa
TRBJ1-1,few,TRBD1,TRBV29-1,TGCAGCGTTGTGGGGACAGGGACGAACACTGAAGCTTTCTTT,CSVVGTGTNTEAFF
TRBJ1-2,NA,NA,TRBV29-1,TGCAGCGTCGTACGAGGCTATGGCTACACCTTC,CSVVRGYGYTF
TRBJ1-4,few,NA,TRBV4-1,TGCGCCAGCAGCCCGGAGACCGGGGCTAATGAAAAACTGTTTTTT,CASSPETGANEKLFF
TRBJ2-7,NA,NA,TRBV12-5,TGTGCTAGTGGAGCCGGGACATCGTCCTACGAGCAGTACTTC,CASGAGTSSYEQYF
TRBJ2-3,few,NA,TRBV5-1,TGCGCCAGCAGCGCTAACAGGATCACAGATACGCAGTATTTT,CASSANRITDTQYF
TRBJ1-1,NA,NA,TRBV11-2,TGTGCCAGCAGCCCCACCCCGGGGGTATACGGTGAAGCTTTCTTT,CASSPTPGVYGEAFF
TRBJ1-1,NA,NA,TRBV4-3,TGCGCCAGCAGCCAAGATAGTGGGACTGAAGCTTTCTTT,CASSQDSGTEAFF
TRBJ1-2,few,NA,TRBV7-2,TGTGCCAGCAGTTCTTCAAGAGGGGGATCGGCTCTTTATGGCTACACCTTC,CASSSSRGGSALYGYTF
TRBJ1-1,few,TRBD1,TRBV12-3/TRBV12-4,TGTGCCAGCAGCTTCTCGCCGTCCAGGGGGATCACTGAAGCTTTCTTT,CASSFSPSRGITEAFF
TRBJ2-5,NA,NA,TRBV12-3/TRBV12-4,TGTGCCAGCAGTGCGATGACTCCTGAGACCCAGTACTTC,CASSAMTPETQYF